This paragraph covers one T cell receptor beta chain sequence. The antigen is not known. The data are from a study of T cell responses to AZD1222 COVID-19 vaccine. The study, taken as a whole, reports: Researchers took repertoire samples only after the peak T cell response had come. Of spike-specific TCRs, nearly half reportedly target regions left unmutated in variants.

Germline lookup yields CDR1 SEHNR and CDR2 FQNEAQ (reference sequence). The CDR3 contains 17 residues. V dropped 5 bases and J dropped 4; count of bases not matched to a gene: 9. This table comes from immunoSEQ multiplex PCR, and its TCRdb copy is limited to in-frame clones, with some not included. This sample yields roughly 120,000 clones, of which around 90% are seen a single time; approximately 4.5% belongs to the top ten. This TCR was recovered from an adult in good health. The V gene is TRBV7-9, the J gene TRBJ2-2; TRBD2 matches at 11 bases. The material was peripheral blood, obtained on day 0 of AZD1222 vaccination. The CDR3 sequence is CASSAKLAGEGTGELFF. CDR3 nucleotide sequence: TGTGCCAGCAGCGCCAAACTAGCGGGAGAAGGCACCGGGGAGCTGTTTTTT.